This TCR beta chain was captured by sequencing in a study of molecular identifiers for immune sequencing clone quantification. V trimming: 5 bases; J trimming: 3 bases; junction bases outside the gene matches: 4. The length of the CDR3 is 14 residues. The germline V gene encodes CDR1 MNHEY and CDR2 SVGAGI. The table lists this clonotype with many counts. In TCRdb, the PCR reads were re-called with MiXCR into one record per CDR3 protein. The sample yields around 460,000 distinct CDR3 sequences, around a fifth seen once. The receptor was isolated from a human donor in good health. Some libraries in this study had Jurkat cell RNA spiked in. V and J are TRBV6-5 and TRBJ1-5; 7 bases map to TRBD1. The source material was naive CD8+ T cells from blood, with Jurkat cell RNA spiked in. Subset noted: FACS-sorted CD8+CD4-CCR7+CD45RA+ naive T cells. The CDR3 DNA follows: TGTGCCAGCAGTGCGACAGGGATCAATCAGCCCCAGCATTTT. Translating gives CASSATGINQPQHF.